The 17 T cell receptor beta chains reported below all come from one sample, sequenced in a study of low-dose radiotherapy and immunotherapy resistance in tumors. Sample time point: before trial treatment. TRAV and TRBV primers primed cDNA for both TCRalpha and TCRbeta. The authors amplified TCRs for around 20 PCR cycles with a constant-region primer and a V-primer adapter. TCRdb recomputed calls from the reads with MiXCR, one row per CDR3 protein. Of 55,000 to 65,000 distinct CDR3 sequences in the sample, 26% were seen once. Here the sequenced sample was PBMCs, taken before treatment. These receptor sequences come from a male donor with rectosigmoid adenocarcinoma.

This clonotype is deemed medium-sized. One junction end disagrees with the germline gene, perhaps due to a read error. The chain has TRBV5-4 and TRBJ2-3; TRBD1 matches 7 bases. The CDR3 has 14 amino acids. Germline-derived CDR1 and CDR2 are SGHNT and YYREEE (reference sequence). CDR3 bases: TGCGCCAGCAGCCAAGGGGGCGCTGGGGATACGCAGTATTTT. Translating it yields CASSQGGAGDTQYF.

The chain has TRBV4-3 and TRBJ1-3; D is uncertain. Germline loops: CDR1 LGHNA, CDR2 YSLEER. The CDR3 has 13 amino acids. The V end lost 1 base, the J end lost 8 bases, and 9 bases lay between the germline ends. The CDR3, as DNA: TGCGCCAGCAGCCAAGGGCGGGAGGACACCATATATTTT. Amino acid sequence: CASSQGREDTIYF.

This clonotype appeared many times. This sequence joins TRBV7-9 and TRBJ2-7; D unresolved. This CDR3 is built from 12 residues. The germline V gene encodes CDR1 SEHNR and CDR2 FQNEAQ (reference sequence). V lost 1 base to trimming and J lost 4 bases, with 5 bases between them. CDR3 DNA: TGTGCCAGCAGCTTAGTAGGGTACGAGCAGTACTTC. This sequence encodes CASSLVGYEQYF.

This clonotype was found many times. The chain joins TRBV25-1 to TRBJ2-3, with D tentatively TRBD1 or TRBD2 (5 bases each). Looked up from germline, CDR1 is MGHDK and CDR2 is SYGVNS. The CDR3 is made up of 16 amino acids. The V gene lost 1 base and the J gene lost 1 base, with 12 bases spanning the gap. The CDR3 protein is CASSESPRGGTDTQYF. As DNA, the CDR3 is TGTGCCAGCAGTGAATCCCCCCGAGGGGGCACAGATACGCAGTATTTT.

Comments on this clonotype: This may be a read error: a much more frequent sequence differs by one nucleotide. This chain connects TRBV19 to TRBJ2-7; D unresolved. Trimming shortened V by 4 bases and J by 0 bases, and 10 bases separated the two germline ends. This CDR3 has 14 amino acids. Germline V gene data show CDR1 as LNHDA and CDR2 as SQIVND (reference sequence). In nucleotides, the CDR3 is TGTGCCAGTAGTACAGACATACTCTCCTACGAGCAGTACTTC. Amino acid sequence: CASSTDILSYEQYF.

Many counts were recorded for this clonotype. This CDR3 reads CASSPPGTGANQPQHF. The CDR3, as DNA: TGTGCCAGCTCACCACCGGGGACAGGGGCCAATCAGCCCCAGCATTTT. This chain connects TRBV18 to TRBJ1-5; 10 bases line up with TRBD1. The V gene end was trimmed by 0 bases and the J gene end by 3 bases; junction bases not matched to a gene: 2. This CDR3 is built from 16 residues. CDR1 and CDR2 (germline): KGHSH, LQKENI.

Many counts were recorded for this clonotype. The J gene is TRBJ1-3, the V gene TRBV7-9; weak D call: TRBD1 (5 bases). Germline CDR1 and CDR2: SEHNR and FQNEAQ (reference sequence). Trimming removed 5 bases from V and 0 bases from J, with 20 bases in between. The CDR3 contains 18 residues. CDR3: CASSEGSLDRSSGNTIYF. CDR3 DNA sequence: TGTGCCAGCAGCGAGGGGAGCCTAGACAGAAGCTCTGGAAACACCATATATTTT.

There are many counts of this clonotype. V and J are TRBV27 and TRBJ1-6, with TRBD1 matching 8 bases. This CDR3 spans 16 amino acids. V was pared by 5 bases and J by 10 bases, with 13 bases of the junction left unmatched. Per the germline V gene, CDR1 is MNHEY and CDR2 is SMNVEV (reference sequence). As DNA, the CDR3 is TGTGCCAGCAGTCATAAGACAGGGGAAGGGGGATCACCCCTCCACTTT. Its protein is CASSHKTGEGGSPLHF.

This clonotype has just a few counts. The chain uses TRBV20-1 and TRBJ1-1; 7 positions agree with TRBD1. The length of the CDR3 is 15 residues. CDR1 and CDR2 from the germline V gene are DFQATT and SNEGSKA (reference sequence). V gave up 5 bases and J gave up 4 bases; unmatched junction bases: 13. CDR3 loop: CSALDAAGGGTEAFF. In DNA, the CDR3 is TGCAGTGCTCTCGATGCGGCAGGGGGAGGCACTGAAGCTTTCTTT.

This clonotype was picked up many times. The V call is TRBV5-4, the J call TRBJ2-5; perhaps TRBD1 as D (6 bases). Per germline, CDR1 SGHNT and CDR2 YYREEE (reference sequence). V lost 0 bases, J lost 1 base, and 13 bases lay in between. The CDR3 is 16 amino acids. CDR3: CASSLAAQGPQETQYF. CDR3 DNA: TGTGCCAGCAGCTTGGCGGCTCAGGGGCCCCAAGAGACCCAGTACTTC.

This clonotype was observed at least ten times. The rearrangement links TRBV2 to TRBJ1-2, with D possibly matching TRBD1 (5 bases). With 6 bases removed from V and 5 bases from J, the gap between germline ends came to 22 bases. Germline V gene sequence: CDR1 SNHLY, CDR2 FYNNEI. The CDR3 has 16 residues. This CDR3 reads CASSLVGAGALYGYTF. The CDR3 bases are TGTGCCAGCAGCCTCGTTGGGGCCGGGGCCCTTTATGGCTACACCTTC.

Points on this clonotype: This is likely an artifact of a read error, given a far larger clone one base away. This chain joins TRBV6-8 and TRBJ2-5; TRBD1 or TRBD2 may be the D gene (6 bases each). Germline V lookup: CDR1 MNHGY, CDR2 SAAAGT. The CDR3 is 16 residues long. Trimming took 6 bases from V and 11 from J, leaving 28 bases between them. In DNA form, the CDR3 reads TGTGCCAGCAGCACCCAAGGGGGGAGTCACTACAATGAGCAGTACTTC. Amino acids: CASSTQGGSHYNEQYF.

This clonotype was seen only a few times. The chain employs TRBV20-1 and TRBJ2-3; TRBD2 agrees at 10 bases. This CDR3 spans 19 amino acids. Germline assignment: CDR1 DFQATT and CDR2 SNEGSKA (reference sequence). V dropped 0 bases and J dropped 2; count of bases not matched to a gene: 14. The CDR3 is CSARDGLAGVFGNTDTQYF. CDR3 DNA: TGCAGTGCTAGAGATGGGCTAGCGGGAGTTTTTGGGAACACAGATACGCAGTATTTT.

This clonotype occurred many times. DNA for the CDR3: TGTGCCAGCAGTCCGAGCGGGAGGGCCTCCAGGGAGACCCAGTACTTC. Translation: CASSPSGRASRETQYF. The rearrangement uses TRBV6-6 and TRBJ2-5; TRBD2 aligns across 10 bases. V was clipped by 5 bases and J by 5 bases; unmatched bases: 11. There are 16 residues in the CDR3. Germline V lookup: CDR1 MNHNY, CDR2 SVGAGI (reference sequence).

This sequence joins TRBV7-2 and TRBJ2-2; D is perhaps TRBD1 (6 bases). Germline CDR1 reads SGHTA; CDR2 reads FQGNSA. The V gene lost 5 bases and the J gene lost 2 bases, with 15 bases spanning the gap. The CDR3 loop spans 16 amino acids. The CDR3 reads CASSLQRTDNTGELFF. The CDR3 bases are TGTGCCAGCAGCCTACAAAGGACAGATAACACCGGGGAGCTGTTTTTT.

This clonotype was observed at least ten times. The CDR3 sequence is CASSRTEEQFF. The CDR3 DNA is TGTGCCAGCAGCAGAACCGAGGAGCAGTTCTTC. The chain links TRBV5-6 to TRBJ2-1, with D unclear. The germline V and J ends were trimmed by 4 bases and 10 bases, with 9 bases remaining between them. Germline CDR1 SGHDT, CDR2 YYEEEE. The CDR3 runs 11 residues. The variable domain in full, completed from reference TRBV5-6 and TRBJ2-1, reads DAGVTQSPTHLIKTRGQQVTLRCSPKSGHDTVSWYQQALGQGPQFIFQYYEEEERQRGNFPDRFSGHQFPNYSSELNVNALLLGDSALYLCASSRTEEQFFGPGTRLTVL.

This clonotype has a count of ten or more. The chain uses TRBV7-8 and TRBJ2-7; unclear D gene. Trimming took 3 bases from V and 3 from J, leaving 12 bases between them. The CDR3 loop spans 14 amino acids. Germline CDR1 reads SGHVS; CDR2 reads FQNEAQ. CDR3 region: CASSFEGRSYEQYF. For the CDR3, the DNA is TGTGCCAGCAGCTTTGAAGGGCGCAGCTACGAGCAGTACTTC.